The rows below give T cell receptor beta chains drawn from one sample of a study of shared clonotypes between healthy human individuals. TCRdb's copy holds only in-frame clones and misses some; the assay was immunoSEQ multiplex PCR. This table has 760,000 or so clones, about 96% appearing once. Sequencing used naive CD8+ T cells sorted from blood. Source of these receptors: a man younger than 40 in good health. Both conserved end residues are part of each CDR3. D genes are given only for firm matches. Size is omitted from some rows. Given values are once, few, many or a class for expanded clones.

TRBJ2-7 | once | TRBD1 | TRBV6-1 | CASSERTGIEQYF | TGTGCCAGCAGTGAACGGACAGGGATCGAGCAGTACTTC
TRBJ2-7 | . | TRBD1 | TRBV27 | CASGTGILDEQYF | TGTGCCAGTGGGACAGGCATTTTAGACGAGCAGTACTTC
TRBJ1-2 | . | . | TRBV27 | CASSLEGSNYGYTF | TGTGCCAGCAGTTTAGAGGGATCTAACTATGGCTACACCTTC
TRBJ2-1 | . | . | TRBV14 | CASSQVAGVSYNEQFF | TGTGCCAGCAGCCAAGTTGCGGGTGTTTCCTACAATGAGCAGTTCTTC
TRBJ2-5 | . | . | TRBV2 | CATLGAGETQYF | TGTGCCACTCTTGGGGCAGGGGAGACCCAGTACTTC
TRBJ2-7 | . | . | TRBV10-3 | CATNQAQGLGEQYF | TGTGCCACCAATCAGGCGCAGGGCCTGGGCGAGCAGTACTTC
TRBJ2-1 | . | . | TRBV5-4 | CASTHWGGTLGNEQFF | TGTGCCAGCACCCACTGGGGGGGCACCTTAGGAAATGAGCAGTTCTTC
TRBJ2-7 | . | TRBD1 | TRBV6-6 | CASSYSIQGENEQYF | TGTGCCAGCAGTTACTCGATACAGGGGGAAAACGAGCAGTACTTC
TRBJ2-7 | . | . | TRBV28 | CASSPYSLGSAPYEQYF | TGTGCCAGCAGTCCCTATTCTTTGGGGAGCGCCCCCTACGAGCAGTACTTC
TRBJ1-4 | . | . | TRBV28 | CASQLGRDDEKLFF | TGTGCCAGCCAGCTGGGCAGGGATGATGAAAAACTGTTTTTT
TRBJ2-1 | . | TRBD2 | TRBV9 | CASSARGLAGGPVGNEQFF | TGTGCCAGCAGCGCCCGCGGACTAGCGGGAGGGCCGGTTGGCAATGAGCAGTTCTTC